This TCR beta chain was retrieved from a study of cytomegalovirus exposure and HLA in healthy donors. Findings of the study overall: Most TCR sequences were seen very rarely across donors, but some public TCRs occurred in many. Reports credit the classifier with highly specific, highly sensitive diagnosis of cytomegalovirus status. The study labeled 150 or so TCR beta chains cytomegalovirus-associated. First-cohort TCR clusters were later found to tend to co-occur in the 130 or so validation repertoires.

V lost 5 bases to trimming and J lost 1 base, with 9 bases between them. This CDR3 has 13 residues. CDR1 and CDR2 from the germline V gene are MDHEN and SYDVKM. This clone has more than one count but fewer than ten. Its specificity is not known. The table came from immunoSEQ multiplex PCR; TCRdb's copy has only in-frame clones and leaves some out. The sample gives 55,000 to 75,000 clones, roughly 92% of which show up once; roughly 5.2% is in the top ten. Sequences were obtained from PBMCs. The chain links TRBV28 to TRBJ2-7, with D possibly being TRBD2 (5 bases). The sequence came from a man between 18 and 35 years old in good health and CMV-seropositive. CDR3 sequence (DNA): TGTGCCAGCAGTCGCGAGGGATCCTACGAGCAGTACTTC. It codes for CASSREGSYEQYF.